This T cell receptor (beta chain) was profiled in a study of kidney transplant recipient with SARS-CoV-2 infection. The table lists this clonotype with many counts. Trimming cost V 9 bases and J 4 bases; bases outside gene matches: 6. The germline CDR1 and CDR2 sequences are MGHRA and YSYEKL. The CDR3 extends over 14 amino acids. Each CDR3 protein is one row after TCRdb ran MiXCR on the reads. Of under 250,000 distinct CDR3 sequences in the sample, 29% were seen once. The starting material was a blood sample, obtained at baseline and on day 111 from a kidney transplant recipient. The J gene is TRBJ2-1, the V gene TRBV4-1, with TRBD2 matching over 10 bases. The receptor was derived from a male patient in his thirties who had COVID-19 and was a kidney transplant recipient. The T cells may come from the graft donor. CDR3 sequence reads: CASKEAGGYNEQFF. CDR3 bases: TGCGCCAGTAAAGAAGCGGGAGGGTACAATGAGCAGTTCTTC.